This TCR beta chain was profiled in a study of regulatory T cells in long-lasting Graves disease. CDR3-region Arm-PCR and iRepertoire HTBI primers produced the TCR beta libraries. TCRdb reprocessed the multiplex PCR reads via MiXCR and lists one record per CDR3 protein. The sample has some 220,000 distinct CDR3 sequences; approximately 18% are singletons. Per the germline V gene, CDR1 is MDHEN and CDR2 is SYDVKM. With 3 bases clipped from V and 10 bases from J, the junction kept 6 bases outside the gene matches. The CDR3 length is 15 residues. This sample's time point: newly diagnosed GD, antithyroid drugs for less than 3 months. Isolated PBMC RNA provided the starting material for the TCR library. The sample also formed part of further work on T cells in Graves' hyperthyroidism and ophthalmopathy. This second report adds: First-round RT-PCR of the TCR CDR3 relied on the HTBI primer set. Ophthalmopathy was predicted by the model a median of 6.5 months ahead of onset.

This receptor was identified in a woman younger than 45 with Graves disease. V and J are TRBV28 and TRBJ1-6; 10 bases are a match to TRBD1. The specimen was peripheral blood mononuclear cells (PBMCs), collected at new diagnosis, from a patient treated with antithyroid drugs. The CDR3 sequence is CASSFSGTGVSPLHF. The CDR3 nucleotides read TGTGCCAGCAGTTTTTCCGGGACAGGGGTCTCACCCCTCCACTTT.